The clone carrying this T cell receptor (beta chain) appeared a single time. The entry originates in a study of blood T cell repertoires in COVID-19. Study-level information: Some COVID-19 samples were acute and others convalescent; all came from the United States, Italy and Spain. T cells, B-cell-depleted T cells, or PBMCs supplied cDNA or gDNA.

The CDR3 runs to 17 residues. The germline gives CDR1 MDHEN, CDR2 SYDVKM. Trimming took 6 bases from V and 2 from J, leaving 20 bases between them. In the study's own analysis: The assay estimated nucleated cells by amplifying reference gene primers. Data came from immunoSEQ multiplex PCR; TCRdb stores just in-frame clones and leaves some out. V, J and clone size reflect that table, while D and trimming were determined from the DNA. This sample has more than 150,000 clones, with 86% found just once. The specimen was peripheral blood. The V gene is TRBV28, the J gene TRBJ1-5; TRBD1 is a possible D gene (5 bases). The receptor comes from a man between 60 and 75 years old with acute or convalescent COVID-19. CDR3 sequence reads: CASRQTAGRRGNQPQHF. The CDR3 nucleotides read TGTGCCAGCAGGCAGACAGCGGGGAGAAGGGGCAATCAGCCCCAGCATTTT.